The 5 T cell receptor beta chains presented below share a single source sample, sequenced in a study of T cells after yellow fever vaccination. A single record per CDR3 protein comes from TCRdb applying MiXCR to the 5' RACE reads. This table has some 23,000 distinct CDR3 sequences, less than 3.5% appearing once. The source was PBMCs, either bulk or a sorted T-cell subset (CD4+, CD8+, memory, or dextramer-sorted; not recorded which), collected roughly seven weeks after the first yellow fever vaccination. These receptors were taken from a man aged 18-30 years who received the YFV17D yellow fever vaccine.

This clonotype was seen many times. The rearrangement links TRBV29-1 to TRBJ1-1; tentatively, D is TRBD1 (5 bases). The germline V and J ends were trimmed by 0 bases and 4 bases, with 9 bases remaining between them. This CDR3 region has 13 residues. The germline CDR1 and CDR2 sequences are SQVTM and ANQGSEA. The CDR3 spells CSVEEVQGTEAFF. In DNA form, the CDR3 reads TGCAGCGTTGAAGAGGTGCAGGGCACTGAAGCTTTCTTT.

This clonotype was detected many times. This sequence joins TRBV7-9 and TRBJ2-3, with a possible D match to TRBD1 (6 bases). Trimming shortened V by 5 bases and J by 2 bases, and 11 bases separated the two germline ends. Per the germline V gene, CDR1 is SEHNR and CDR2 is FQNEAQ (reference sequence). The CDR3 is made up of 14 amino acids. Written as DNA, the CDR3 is TGTGCCAGCAGCCCTGGACAGTTCACAGATACGCAGTATTTT. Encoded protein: CASSPGQFTDTQYF.

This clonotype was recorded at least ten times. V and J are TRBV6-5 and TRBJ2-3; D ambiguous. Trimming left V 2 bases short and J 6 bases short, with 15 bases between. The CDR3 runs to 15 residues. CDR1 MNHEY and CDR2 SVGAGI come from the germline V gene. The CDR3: CASSYRSGYGDTQYF. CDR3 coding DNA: TGTGCCAGCAGTTACAGATCTGGGTATGGCGATACGCAGTATTTT.

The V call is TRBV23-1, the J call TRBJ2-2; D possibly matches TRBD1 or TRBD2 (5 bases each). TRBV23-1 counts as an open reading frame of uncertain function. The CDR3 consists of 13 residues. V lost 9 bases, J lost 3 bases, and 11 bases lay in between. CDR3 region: CARPGTDTGELFF. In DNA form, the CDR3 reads TGCGCCAGGCCTGGGACGGACACCGGGGAGCTGTTTTTT.

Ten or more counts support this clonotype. CDR3 in amino acids: CASSRQGNTGELFF. The CDR3, as DNA: TGTGCCAGCAGCCGACAGGGGAACACCGGGGAGCTGTTTTTT. The J gene is TRBJ2-2, the V gene TRBV7-3; 7 bases are shared with TRBD1. Germline V gene sequence: CDR1 SGHTA, CDR2 FQGTGA. V shed 5 bases and J 1 base; nucleotides not matched to a gene: 1. The CDR3 consists of 14 residues.